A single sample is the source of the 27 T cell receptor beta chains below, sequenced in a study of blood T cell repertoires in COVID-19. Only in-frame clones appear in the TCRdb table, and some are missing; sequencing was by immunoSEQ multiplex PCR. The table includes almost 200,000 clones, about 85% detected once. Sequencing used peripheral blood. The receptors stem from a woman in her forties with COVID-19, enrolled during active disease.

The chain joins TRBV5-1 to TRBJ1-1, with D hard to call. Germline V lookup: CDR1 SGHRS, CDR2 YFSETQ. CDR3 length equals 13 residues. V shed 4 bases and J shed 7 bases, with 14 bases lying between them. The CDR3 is CASSELQHGEAFF. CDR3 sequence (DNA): TGCGCCAGCAGCGAATTACAGCACGGTGAAGCTTTCTTT.

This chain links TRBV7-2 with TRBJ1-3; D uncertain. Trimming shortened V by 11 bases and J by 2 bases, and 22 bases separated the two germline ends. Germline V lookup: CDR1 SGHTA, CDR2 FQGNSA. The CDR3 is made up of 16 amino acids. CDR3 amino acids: CASAGNFLGTGNTIYF. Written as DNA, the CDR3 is TGTGCCTCAGCGGGGAATTTCTTGGGGACTGGAAACACCATATATTTT.

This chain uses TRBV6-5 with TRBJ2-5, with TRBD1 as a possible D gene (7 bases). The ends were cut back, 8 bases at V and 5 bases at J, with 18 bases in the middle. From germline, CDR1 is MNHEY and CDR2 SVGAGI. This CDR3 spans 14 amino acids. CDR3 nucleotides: TGTGCCAGCCACAGGGGACTCCAGGGGGAGACCCAGTACTTC. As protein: CASHRGLQGETQYF.

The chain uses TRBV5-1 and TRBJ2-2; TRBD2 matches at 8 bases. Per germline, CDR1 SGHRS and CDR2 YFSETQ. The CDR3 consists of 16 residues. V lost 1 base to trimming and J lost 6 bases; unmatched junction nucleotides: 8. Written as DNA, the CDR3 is TGCGCCAGCAGCTTGCCTGGGCTAGCGGGCGCCGGGGAGCTGTTTTTT. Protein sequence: CASSLPGLAGAGELFF.

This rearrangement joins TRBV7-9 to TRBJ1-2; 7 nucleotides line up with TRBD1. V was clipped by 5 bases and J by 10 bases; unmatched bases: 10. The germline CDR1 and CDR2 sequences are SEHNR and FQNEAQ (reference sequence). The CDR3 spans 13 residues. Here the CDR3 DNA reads TGTGCCAGCAGCGCATTGACAGGGCAGACCTACACCTTC. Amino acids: CASSALTGQTYTF.

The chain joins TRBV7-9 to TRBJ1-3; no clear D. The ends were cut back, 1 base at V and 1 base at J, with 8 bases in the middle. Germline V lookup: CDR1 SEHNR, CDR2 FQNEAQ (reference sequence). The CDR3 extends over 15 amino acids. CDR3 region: CASSLVRGSGNTIYF. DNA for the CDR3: TGTGCCAGCAGCTTAGTTCGGGGTTCTGGAAACACCATATATTTT.

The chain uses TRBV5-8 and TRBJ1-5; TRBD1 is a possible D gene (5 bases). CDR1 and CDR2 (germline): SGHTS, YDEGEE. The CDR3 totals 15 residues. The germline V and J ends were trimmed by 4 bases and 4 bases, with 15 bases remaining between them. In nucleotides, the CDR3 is TGTGCCAGCAGCCGACAGTATTTTGGAAATCAGCCCCAGCATTTT. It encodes CASSRQYFGNQPQHF.

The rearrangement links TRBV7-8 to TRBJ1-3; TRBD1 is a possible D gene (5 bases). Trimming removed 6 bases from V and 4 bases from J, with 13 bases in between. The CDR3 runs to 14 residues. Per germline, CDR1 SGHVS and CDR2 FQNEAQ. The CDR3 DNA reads TGTGCCAGCAGTCTGGGGGGTCTCGGAAACACCATATATTTT. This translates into CASSLGGLGNTIYF.

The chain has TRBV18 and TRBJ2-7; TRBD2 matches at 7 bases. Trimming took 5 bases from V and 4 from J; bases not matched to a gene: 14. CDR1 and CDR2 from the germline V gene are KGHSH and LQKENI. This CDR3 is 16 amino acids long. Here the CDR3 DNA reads TGTGCCAGCTCAACTCTCGGGACTACCCTTTTTTACGAGCAGTACTTC. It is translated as CASSTLGTTLFYEQYF.

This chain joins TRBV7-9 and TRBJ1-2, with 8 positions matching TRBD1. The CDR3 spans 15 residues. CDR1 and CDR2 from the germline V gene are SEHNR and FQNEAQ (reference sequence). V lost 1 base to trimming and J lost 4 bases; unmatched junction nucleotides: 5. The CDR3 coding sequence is TGTGCCAGCAGCTTAGAGAGACAGGGGAGCTATGGCTACACCTTC. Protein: CASSLERQGSYGYTF.

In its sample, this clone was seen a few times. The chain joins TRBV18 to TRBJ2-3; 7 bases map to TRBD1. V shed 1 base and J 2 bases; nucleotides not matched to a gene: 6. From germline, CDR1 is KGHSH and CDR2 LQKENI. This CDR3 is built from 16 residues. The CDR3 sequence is CASSPQEGQITDTQYF. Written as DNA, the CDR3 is TGTGCCAGCTCACCACAAGAGGGACAGATCACAGATACGCAGTATTTT.

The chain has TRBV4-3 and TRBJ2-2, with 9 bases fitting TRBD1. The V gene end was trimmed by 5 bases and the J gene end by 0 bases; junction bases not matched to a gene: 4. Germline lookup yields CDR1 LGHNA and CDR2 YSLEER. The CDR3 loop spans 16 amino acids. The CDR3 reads CASSDRGYANTGELFF. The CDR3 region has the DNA TGCGCCAGCAGCGACAGGGGGTATGCGAACACCGGGGAGCTGTTTTTT.

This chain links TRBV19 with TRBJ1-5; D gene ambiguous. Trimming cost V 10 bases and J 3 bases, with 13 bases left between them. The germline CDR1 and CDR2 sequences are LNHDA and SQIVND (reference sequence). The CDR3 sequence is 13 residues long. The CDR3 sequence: CATLPRNNQPQHF. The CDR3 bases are TGTGCCACTCTACCCAGGAACAATCAGCCCCAGCATTTT.

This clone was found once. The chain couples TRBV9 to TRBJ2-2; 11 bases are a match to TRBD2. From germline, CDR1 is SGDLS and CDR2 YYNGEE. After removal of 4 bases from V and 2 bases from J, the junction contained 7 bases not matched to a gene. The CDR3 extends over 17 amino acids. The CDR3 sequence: CASSKEGTSGNTGELFF. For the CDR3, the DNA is TGTGCCAGCAGCAAAGAGGGGACTAGCGGAAACACCGGGGAGCTGTTTTTT.

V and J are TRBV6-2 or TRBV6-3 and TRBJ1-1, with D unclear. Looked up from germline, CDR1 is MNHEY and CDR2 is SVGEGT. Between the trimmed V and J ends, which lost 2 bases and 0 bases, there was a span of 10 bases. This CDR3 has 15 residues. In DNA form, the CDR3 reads TGTGCCAGCAGTTACGCGGGTACTTTGAACACTGAAGCTTTCTTT. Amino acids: CASSYAGTLNTEAFF.

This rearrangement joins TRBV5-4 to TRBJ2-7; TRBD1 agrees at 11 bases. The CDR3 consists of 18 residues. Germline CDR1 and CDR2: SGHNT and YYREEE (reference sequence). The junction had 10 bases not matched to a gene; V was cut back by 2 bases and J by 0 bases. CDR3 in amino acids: CASSLGQGASPLSYEQYF. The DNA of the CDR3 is TGTGCCAGCAGCTTAGGACAGGGGGCTTCGCCTCTCTCCTACGAGCAGTACTTC.

The CDR3: CASSYADRLASPLHF. DNA for the CDR3: TGTGCCAGCAGTTACGCGGACAGGCTTGCGTCACCCCTCCACTTT. The rearrangement joins TRBV6-5 to TRBJ1-6; 7 bases match TRBD1. There are 15 residues in the CDR3. Germline lookup yields CDR1 MNHEY and CDR2 SVGAGI. The V gene end was trimmed by 2 bases and the J gene end by 10 bases; junction bases not matched to a gene: 8.

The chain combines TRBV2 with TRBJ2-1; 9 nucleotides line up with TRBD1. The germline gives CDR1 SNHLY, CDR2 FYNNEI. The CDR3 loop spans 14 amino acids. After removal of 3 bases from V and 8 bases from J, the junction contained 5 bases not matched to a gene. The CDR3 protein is CASSDGTGWYEQFF. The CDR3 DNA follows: TGTGCCAGCAGTGACGGGACAGGGTGGTATGAGCAGTTCTTC.

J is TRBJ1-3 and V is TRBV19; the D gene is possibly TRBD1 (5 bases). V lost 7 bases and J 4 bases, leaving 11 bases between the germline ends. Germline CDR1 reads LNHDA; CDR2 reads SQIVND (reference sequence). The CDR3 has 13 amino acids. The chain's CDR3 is CASKGRGGNTIYF. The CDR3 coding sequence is TGTGCCAGTAAGGGGCGTGGCGGAAACACCATATATTTT. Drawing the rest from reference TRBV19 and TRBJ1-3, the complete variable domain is DGGITQSPKYLFRKEGQNVTLSCEQNLNHDAMYWYRQDPGQGLRLIYYSQIVNDFQKGDIAEGYSVSREKKESFPLTVTSAQKNPTAFYLCASKGRGGNTIYFGEGSWLTVV.

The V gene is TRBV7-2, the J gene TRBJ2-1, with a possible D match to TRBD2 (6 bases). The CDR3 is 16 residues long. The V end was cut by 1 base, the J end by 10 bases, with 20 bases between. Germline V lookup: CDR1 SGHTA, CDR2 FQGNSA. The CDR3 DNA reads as TGTGCCAGCAGCTTAGATTGGGGTAACTCAGGAGGGGAGCAGTTCTTC. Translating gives CASSLDWGNSGGEQFF.

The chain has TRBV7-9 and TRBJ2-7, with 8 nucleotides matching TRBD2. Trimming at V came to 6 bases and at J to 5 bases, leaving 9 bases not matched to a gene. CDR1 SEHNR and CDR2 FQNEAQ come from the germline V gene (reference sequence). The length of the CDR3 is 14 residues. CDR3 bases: TGTGCCAGCAGGGCAAGCGGGGGTACGAACGAGCAGTACTTC. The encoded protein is CASRASGGTNEQYF.

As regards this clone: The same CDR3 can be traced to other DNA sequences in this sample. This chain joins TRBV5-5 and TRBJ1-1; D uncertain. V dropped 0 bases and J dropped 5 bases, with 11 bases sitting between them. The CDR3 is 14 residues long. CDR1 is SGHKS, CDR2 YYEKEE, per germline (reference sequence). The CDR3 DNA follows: TGTGCCAGCAGCTTGGAAGGCGGAGGTACTGAAGCTTTCTTT. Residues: CASSLEGGGTEAFF.

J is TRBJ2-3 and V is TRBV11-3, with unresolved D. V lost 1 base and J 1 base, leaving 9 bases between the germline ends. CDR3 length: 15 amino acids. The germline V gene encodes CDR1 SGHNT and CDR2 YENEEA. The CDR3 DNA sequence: TGTGCCAGCAGCTTAGGTTCAGAAGGCACAGATACGCAGTATTTT. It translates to CASSLGSEGTDTQYF.

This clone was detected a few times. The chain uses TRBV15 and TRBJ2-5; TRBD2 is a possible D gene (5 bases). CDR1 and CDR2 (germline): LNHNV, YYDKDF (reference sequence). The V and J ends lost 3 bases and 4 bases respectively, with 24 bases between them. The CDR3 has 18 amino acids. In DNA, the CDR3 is TGTGCCACCAGCAGTCCCGGAGGAGGAGACTTAGCTCCAGAGACCCAGTACTTC. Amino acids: CATSSPGGGDLAPETQYF. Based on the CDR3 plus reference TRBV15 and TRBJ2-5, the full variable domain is DAMVIQNPRYQVTQFGKPVTLSCSQTLNHNVMYWYQQKSSQAPKLLFHYYDKDFNNEADTPDNFQSRRPNTSFCFLDIRSPGLGDTAMYLCATSSPGGGDLAPETQYFGPGTRLLVL.

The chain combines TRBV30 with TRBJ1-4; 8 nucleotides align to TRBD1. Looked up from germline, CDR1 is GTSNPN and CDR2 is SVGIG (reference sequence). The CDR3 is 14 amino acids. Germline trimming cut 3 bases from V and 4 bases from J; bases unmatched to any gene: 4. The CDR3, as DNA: TGTGCCTGGAGGGGGGACAGGAATAATGAAAAACTGTTTTTT. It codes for CAWRGDRNNEKLFF.

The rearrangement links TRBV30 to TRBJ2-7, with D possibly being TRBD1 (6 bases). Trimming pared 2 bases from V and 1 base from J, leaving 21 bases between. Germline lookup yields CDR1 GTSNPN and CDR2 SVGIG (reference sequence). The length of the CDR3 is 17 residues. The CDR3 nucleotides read TGTGCCTGGAGTCCGGCCCCCGGACAGACTAATTCCTACGAGCAGTACTTC. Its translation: CAWSPAPGQTNSYEQYF.

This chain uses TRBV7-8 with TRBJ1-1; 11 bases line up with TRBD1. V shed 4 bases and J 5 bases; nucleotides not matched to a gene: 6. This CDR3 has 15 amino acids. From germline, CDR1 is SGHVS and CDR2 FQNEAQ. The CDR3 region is CASSYRGQGATEAFF. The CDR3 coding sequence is TGTGCCAGCAGCTACCGCGGACAGGGGGCGACTGAAGCTTTCTTT. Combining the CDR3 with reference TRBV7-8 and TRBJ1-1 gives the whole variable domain GAGVSQSPRYKVAKRGQDVALRCDPISGHVSLFWYQQALGQGPEFLTYFQNEAQLDKSGLPSDRFFAERPEGSVSTLKIQRTQQEDSAVYLCASSYRGQGATEAFFGQGTRLTVV.